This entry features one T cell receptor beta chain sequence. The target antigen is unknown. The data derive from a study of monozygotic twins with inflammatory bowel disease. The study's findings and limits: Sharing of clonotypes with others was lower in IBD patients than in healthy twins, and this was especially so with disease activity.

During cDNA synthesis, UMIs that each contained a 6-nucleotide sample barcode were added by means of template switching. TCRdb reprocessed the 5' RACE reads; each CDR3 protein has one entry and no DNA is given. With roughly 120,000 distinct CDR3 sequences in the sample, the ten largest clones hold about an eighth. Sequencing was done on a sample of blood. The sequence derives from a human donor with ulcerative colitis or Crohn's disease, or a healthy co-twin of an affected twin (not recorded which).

CDR3 sequence: CASRSEHLGPETQYF. The chain couples TRBV6-1 to TRBJ2-5. This CDR3 region has 15 residues. The germline CDR1 and CDR2 sequences are MNHNS and SASEGT.